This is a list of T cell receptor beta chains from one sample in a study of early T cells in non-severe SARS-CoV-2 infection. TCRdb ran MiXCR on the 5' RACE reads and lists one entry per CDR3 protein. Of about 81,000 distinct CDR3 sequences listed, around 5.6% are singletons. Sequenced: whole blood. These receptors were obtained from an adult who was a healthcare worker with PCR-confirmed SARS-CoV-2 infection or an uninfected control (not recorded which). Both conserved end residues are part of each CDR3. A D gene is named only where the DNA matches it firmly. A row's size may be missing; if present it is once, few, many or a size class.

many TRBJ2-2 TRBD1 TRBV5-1 CASRSQGATGELFF TGCGCCAGCAGGTCGCAGGGGGCGACCGGGGAGCTGTTTTTT
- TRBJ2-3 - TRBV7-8 CASSLVDGGADTQYF TGTGCCAGCAGCTTAGTTGACGGGGGCGCAGATACGCAGTATTTT
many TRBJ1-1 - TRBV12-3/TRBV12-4 CASSLGAGAMNTEAFF TGTGCCAGCAGCCTGGGGGCAGGGGCTATGAACACTGAAGCTTTCTTT
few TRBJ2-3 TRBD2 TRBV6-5 CASSYGGLASTDTQYF TGTGCCAGCAGTTACGGTGGACTAGCGAGCACAGATACGCAGTATTTT
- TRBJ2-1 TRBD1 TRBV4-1 CTSSQEGTAPFF TGCACCAGCAGCCAAGAAGGGACAGCCCCGTTCTTC
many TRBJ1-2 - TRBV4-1 CASSQQTGANYGYTF TGCGCCAGCAGCCAACAGACAGGCGCTAACTATGGCTACACCTTC
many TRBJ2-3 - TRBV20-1 CSALTRARSTDTQYF TGCAGTGCTCTGACCAGGGCCAGAAGCACAGATACGCAGTATTTT
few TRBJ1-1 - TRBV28 CASSSLYWAFF TGTGCCAGCAGTTCGCTTTACTGGGCTTTCTTT
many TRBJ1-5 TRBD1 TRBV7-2 CASSLGGTGAQPQHF TGTGCCAGCAGCTTAGGAGGGACAGGGGCTCAGCCCCAGCATTTT
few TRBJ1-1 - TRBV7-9 CASSLNGAPEAFF TGTGCCAGCAGCTTAAACGGGGCACCCGAGGCTTTCTTT
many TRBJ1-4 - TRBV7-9 CASSPGARSTTNEKLFF TGTGCCAGCAGCCCCGGGGCGCGATCTACAACTAATGAAAAACTGTTTTTT
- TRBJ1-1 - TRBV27 CASSLSSGEKTEAFF TGTGCCAGCAGTTTATCTTCTGGGGAAAAGACTGAAGCTTTCTTT
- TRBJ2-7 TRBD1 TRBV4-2 CASSQVSGTGLSEQYF TGTGCCAGCAGCCAAGTGAGTGGGACAGGGCTCAGCGAGCAGTACTTC
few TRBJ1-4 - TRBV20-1 CSALEGNEKLFF TGCAGTGCCCTGGAGGGAAATGAAAAACTGTTTTTT
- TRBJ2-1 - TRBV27 CASSLSPLFNEQFF TGTGCCAGCAGTTTATCTCCCCTTTTCAATGAGCAGTTCTTC
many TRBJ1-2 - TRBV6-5 CASSTTGGYTF TGTGCCAGCTCAACTACGGGGGGCTACACCTTC
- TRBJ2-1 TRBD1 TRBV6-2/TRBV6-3 CASSYSGGRYNEQFF TGTGCCAGCAGTTACTCAGGGGGCCGATACAATGAGCAGTTCTTC
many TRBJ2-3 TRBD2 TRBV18 CASSYTGGRDTQYF TGTGCCAGCTCCTATACGGGGGGGCGTGATACGCAGTATTTT
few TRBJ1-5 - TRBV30 CAWSVPGAVSNQPQHF TGTGCCTGGAGTGTACCTGGGGCGGTTAGCAATCAGCCCCAGCATTTT
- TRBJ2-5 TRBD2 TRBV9 CASSASGSFAETQYF TGTGCCAGCAGCGCTAGCGGGAGCTTCGCGGAGACCCAGTACTTC
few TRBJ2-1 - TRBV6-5 CASSYELGGNEQFF TGTGCCAGCAGTTACGAGCTAGGCGGGAATGAGCAGTTCTTC
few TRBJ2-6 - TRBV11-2 CASSPQGGAGANVLTF TGTGCCAGCAGCCCTCAAGGGGGGGCTGGGGCCAACGTCCTGACTTTC
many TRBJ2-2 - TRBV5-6 CASSLGGWTANTGELFF TGTGCCAGCAGCTTGGGAGGGTGGACAGCGAACACCGGGGAGCTGTTTTTT
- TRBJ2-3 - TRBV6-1 CASSAAAGGTTSTDTQYF TGTGCCAGCAGTGCCGCAGCTGGGGGAACGACTAGCACAGATACGCAGTATTTT
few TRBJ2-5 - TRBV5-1 CASSLAVPETQYF TGCGCCAGCAGCTTGGCGGTTCCAGAGACCCAGTACTTC
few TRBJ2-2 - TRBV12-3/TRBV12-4 CASTSVSRTGELFF TGTGCCAGCACGTCAGTCAGTCGCACCGGGGAGCTGTTTTTT
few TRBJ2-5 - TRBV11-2 CASSLGQNQETQYF TGTGCCAGCAGCTTAGGACAGAATCAAGAGACCCAGTACTTC
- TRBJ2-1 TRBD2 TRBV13 CASSLISGEYNEQFF TGTGCCAGCAGCTTAATAAGCGGGGAATACAATGAGCAGTTCTTC
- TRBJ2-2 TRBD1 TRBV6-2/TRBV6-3 CASSYSGTAGELFF TGTGCCAGCAGTTACTCCGGGACAGCCGGGGAGCTGTTTTTT
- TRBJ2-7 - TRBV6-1 CASIGQLYEQYF TGTGCCAGCATAGGACAACTTTACGAGCAGTACTTC
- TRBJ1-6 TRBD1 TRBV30 CAWSVAGTGGVNSPLHF TGTGCCTGGAGTGTAGCCGGGACAGGCGGTGTGAATTCACCCCTCCACTTT
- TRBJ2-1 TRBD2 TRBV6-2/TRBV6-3 CASSDSGRGNEQFF TGTGCCAGCAGTGATAGCGGGAGAGGTAATGAGCAGTTCTTC
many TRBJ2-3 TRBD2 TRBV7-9 CASLAGGSTDTQYF TGTGCCAGCCTAGCGGGAGGGTCTACAGATACGCAGTATTTT
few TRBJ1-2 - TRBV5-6 CASSLSRTTYGYTF TGTGCCAGCAGCTTGAGTAGGACAACCTATGGCTACACCTTC
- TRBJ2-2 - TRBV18 CASSPLSETGELFF TGTGCCAGCTCACCACTATCGGAAACCGGGGAGCTGTTTTTT
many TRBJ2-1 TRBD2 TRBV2 CASSKQAGTSGRFVNNEQFF TGTGCCAGCAGTAAACAAGCTGGGACTAGCGGGAGATTCGTAAACAATGAGCAGTTCTTC
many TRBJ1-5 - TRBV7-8 CASSLRPGGAINNQPQHF TGTGCCAGCAGCTTACGACCCGGAGGCGCGATTAACAATCAGCCCCAGCATTTT
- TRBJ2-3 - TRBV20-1 CSARARSLTDTQYF TGCAGTGCTAGAGCCAGATCCCTCACAGATACGCAGTATTTT
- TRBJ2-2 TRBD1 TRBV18 CASSPRQGGSDTGELFF TGTGCCAGCTCACCCAGACAGGGTGGTTCGGACACCGGGGAGCTGTTTTTT
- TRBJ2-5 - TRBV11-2 CASSRGAKNIPETQYF TGTGCCAGCAGCCGCGGGGCCAAGAATATCCCAGAGACCCAGTACTTC
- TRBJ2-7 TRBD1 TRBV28 CASSLMDRGLGEQYF TGTGCCAGCAGTTTGATGGACAGGGGGTTAGGGGAGCAGTACTTC
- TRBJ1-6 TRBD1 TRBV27 CASSSGTGSNSPLHF TGTGCCAGCAGTTCTGGGACAGGGTCGAATTCACCCCTCCACTTT
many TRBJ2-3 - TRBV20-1 CSARDLGEGTDTQYF TGCAGTGCTAGAGATTTAGGGGAGGGCACAGATACGCAGTATTTT
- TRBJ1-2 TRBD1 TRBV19 CASSVERTGPNYGYTF TGTGCCAGTAGTGTGGAACGGACAGGACCTAACTATGGCTACACCTTC
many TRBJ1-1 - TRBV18 CASSPHRENTEAFF TGTGCCAGCTCACCCCACAGGGAGAACACTGAAGCTTTCTTT
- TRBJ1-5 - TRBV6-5 CASSYSSQGNQPQHF TGTGCCAGCAGTTACTCGAGCCAGGGGAATCAGCCCCAGCATTTT
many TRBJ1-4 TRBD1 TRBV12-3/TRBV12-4 CASSIRGGTEKLFF TGTGCCAGCAGTATCAGGGGGGGGACTGAAAAACTGTTTTTT
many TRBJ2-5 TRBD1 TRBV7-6 CASSPTGGSGETQYF TGTGCCAGCAGCCCGACAGGGGGCAGTGGAGAGACCCAGTACTTC
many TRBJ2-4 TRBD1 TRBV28 CASSSPGGVEAKNIQYF TGTGCCAGCAGCTCCCCAGGGGGCGTCGAGGCCAAAAACATTCAGTACTTC
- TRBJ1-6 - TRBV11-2 CASSSIRVYNSPLHF TGTGCCAGCAGCTCGATCAGGGTATATAATTCACCCCTCCACTTT
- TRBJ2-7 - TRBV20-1 CSAKVLKGAGEQYF TGCAGTGCTAAAGTTTTAAAGGGGGCGGGAGAGCAGTACTTC
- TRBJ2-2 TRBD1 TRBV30 CAWSRPTGDTGELFF TGTGCCTGGAGCCGCCCGACAGGGGACACCGGGGAGCTGTTTTTT
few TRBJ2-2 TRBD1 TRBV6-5 CASSYSQGTGELFF TGTGCCAGCAGTTACTCACAGGGGACCGGGGAGCTGTTTTTT
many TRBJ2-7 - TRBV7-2 CASSLSGGGVEQYF TGTGCCAGCAGCTTATCAGGAGGCGGAGTGGAGCAGTACTTC
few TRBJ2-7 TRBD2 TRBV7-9 CASSFLAGDSHEQYF TGTGCCAGCAGCTTCCTAGCGGGAGACAGCCACGAGCAGTACTTC
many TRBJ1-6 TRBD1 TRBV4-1 CASSLRTGFYSPLHF TGCGCCAGCAGCCTCCGGACAGGGTTTTATTCACCCCTCCACTTT
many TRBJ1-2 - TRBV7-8 CASSLGGNYGYTF TGTGCCAGCAGCTTAGGGGGGAACTATGGCTACACCTTC
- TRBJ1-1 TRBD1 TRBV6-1 CASRGGQAGSTEAFF TGTGCCAGCAGGGGGGGACAGGCAGGTAGCACTGAAGCTTTCTTT
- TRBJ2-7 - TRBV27 CASSHSRPYEQYF TGTGCCAGCAGCCATAGTCGTCCCTACGAGCAGTACTTC